This paragraph covers one T cell receptor beta chain sequence. The table came from immunoSEQ multiplex PCR; TCRdb's copy has only in-frame clones and leaves some out. The table has under 200,000 clones, 70% to 85% seen once. The sample is drawn from a study of blood T cell repertoires in COVID-19. In the study overall: From T cells, B-cell-depleted T cells, or PBMCs came the material, which was cDNA or gDNA.

Germline CDR1 and CDR2: SGHTA and FQGNSA. This CDR3 has 15 amino acids. V gave up 1 base and J gave up 2 bases, with 12 bases separating them. The chain carries TRBV7-2 and TRBJ2-7, with a tentative D call TRBD2 (6 bases). The sequenced sample was PBMCs or T cells enriched from blood (not recorded which). The sequence came from a woman between 55 and 75 years old with acute COVID-19. As DNA, the CDR3 is TGTGCCAGCAGCTTAGAAGGGCGGGGTCCCTACGAGCAGTACTTC. It yields the protein CASSLEGRGPYEQYF.